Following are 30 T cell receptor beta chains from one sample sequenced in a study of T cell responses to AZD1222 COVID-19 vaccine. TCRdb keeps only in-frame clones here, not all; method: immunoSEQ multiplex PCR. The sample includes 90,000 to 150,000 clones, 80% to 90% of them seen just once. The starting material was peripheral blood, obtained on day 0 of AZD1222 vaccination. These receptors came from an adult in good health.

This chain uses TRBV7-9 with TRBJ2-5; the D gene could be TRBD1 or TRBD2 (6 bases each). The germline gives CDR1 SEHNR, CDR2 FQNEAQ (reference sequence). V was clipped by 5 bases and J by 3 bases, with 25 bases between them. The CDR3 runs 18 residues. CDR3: CASSQRGAADSKKETQYF. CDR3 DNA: TGTGCCAGCAGCCAAAGGGGGGCGGCGGACAGCAAAAAAGAGACCCAGTACTTC.

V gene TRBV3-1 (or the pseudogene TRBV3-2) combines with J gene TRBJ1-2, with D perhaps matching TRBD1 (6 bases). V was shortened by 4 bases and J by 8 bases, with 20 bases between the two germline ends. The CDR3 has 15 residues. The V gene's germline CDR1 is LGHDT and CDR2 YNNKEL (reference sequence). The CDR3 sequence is CASSPHATGYEGYTF. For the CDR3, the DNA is TGTGCCAGCAGCCCTCACGCCACAGGGTACGAGGGCTACACCTTC.

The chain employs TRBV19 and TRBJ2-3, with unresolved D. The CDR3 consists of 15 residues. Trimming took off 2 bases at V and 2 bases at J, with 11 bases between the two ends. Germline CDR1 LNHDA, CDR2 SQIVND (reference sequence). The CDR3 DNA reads TGTGCCAGTAGTATAAAGTTTCGCGACACAGATACGCAGTATTTT. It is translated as CASSIKFRDTDTQYF.

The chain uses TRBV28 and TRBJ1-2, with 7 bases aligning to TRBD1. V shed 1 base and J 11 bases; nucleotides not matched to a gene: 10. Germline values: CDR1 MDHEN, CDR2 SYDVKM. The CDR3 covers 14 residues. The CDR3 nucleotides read TGTGCCAGCAGTTTATATCCGGCAGGGGGTTCATACACCTTC. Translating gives CASSLYPAGGSYTF.

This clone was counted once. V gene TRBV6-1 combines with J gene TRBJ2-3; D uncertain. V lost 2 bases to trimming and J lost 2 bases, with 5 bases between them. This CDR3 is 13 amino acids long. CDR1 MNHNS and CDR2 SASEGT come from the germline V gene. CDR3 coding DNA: TGTGCCAGCAGTGAAACTATCACAGATACGCAGTATTTT. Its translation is CASSETITDTQYF.

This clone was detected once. CDR3 nucleotides: TGCGCCAGCAGCTTTACGGGACAGGGGTTGTCCGAGCAGTACTTC. Its translation: CASSFTGQGLSEQYF. The chain has TRBV5-1 and TRBJ2-7; 10 bases are shared with TRBD1. The germline V gene has CDR1 SGHRS and CDR2 YFSETQ. Trimming at V came to 2 bases and at J to 6 bases, leaving 8 bases not matched to a gene. There are 15 residues in the CDR3.

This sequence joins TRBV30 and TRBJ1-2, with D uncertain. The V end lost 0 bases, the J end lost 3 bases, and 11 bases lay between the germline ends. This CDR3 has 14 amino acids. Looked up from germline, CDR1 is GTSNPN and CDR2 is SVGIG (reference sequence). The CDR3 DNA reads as TGTGCCTGGAGTGTACAAACAGTATACTATGGCTACACCTTC. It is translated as CAWSVQTVYYGYTF.

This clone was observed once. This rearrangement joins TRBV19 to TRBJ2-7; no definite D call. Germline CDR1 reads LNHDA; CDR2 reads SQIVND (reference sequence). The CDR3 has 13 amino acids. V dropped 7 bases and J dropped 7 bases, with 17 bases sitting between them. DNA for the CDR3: TGTGCCAGTAAGGCAGGCGCTTTGGGGGAGCAGTACTTC. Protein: CASKAGALGEQYF.

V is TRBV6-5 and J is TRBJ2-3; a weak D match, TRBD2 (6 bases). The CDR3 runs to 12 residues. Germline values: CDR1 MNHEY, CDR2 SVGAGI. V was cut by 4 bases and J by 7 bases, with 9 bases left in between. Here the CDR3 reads CASSSTRHTQYF. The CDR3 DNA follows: TGTGCCAGCAGTTCGACTAGGCATACGCAGTATTTT.

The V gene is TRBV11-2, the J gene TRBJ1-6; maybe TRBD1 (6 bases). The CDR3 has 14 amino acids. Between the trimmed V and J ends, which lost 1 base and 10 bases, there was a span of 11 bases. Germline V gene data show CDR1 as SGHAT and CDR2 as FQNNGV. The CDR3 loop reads CASSLVGRGSPLHF. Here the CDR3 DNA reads TGTGCCAGCAGCTTAGTGGGCAGGGGATCACCCCTCCACTTT. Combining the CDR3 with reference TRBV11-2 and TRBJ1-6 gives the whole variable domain EAGVAQSPRYKIIEKRQSVAFWCNPISGHATLYWYQQILGQGPKLLIQFQNNGVVDDSQLPKDRFSAERLKGVDSTLKIQPAKLEDSAVYLCASSLVGRGSPLHFGNGTRLTVT.

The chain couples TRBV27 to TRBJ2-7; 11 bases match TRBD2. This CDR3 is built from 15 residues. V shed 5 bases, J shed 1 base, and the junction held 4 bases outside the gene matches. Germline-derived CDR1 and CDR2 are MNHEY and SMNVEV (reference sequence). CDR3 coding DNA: TGTGCCAGCAGTCTGACTAGCGGGATTTCCTACGAGCAGTACTTC. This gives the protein CASSLTSGISYEQYF.

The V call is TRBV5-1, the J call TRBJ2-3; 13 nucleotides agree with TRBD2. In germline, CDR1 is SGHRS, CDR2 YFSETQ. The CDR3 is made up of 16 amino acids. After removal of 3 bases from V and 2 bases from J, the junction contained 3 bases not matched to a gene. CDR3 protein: CASSSGLAGYTDTQYF. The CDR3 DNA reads TGCGCCAGCAGCTCGGGACTAGCGGGATACACAGATACGCAGTATTTT.

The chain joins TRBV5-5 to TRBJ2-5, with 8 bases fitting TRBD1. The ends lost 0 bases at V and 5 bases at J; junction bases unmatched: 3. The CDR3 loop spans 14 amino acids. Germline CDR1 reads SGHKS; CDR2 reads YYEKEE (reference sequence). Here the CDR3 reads CASSLDRGTETQYF. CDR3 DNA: TGTGCCAGCAGCTTGGACAGGGGGACGGAGACCCAGTACTTC.

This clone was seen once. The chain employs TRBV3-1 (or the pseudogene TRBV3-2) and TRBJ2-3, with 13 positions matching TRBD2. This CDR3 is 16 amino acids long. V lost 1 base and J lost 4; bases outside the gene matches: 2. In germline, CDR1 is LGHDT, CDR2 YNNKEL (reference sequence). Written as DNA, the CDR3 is TGTGCCAGCAGCCAAGTCGGACTAGCGGGAGCAGATACGCAGTATTTT. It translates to CASSQVGLAGADTQYF.

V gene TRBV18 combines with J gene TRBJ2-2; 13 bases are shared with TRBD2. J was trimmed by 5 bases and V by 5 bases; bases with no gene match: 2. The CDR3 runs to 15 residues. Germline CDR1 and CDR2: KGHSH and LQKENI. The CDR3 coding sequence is TGTGCCAGCTCATCGGGACTAGCGGGAACCGGGGAGCTGTTTTTT. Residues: CASSSGLAGTGELFF.

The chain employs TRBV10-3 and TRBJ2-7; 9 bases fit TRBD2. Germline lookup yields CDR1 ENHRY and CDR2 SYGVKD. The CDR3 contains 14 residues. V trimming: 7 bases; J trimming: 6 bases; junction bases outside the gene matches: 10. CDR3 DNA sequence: TGTGCCATCAAACCTAGCGGGATCTCGCTCGAGCAGTACTTC. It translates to CAIKPSGISLEQYF.

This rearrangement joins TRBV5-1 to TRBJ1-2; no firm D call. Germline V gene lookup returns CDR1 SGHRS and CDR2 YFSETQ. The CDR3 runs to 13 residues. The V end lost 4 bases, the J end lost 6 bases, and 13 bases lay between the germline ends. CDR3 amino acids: CASSLTGEDGYTF. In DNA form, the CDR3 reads TGCGCCAGCAGCCTGACCGGGGAGGATGGCTACACCTTC.

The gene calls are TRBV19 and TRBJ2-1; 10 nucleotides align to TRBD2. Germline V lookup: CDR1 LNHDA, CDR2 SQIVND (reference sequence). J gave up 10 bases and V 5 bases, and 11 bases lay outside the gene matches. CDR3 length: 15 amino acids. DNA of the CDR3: TGTGCCAGTAGTCCCGTGGTCGGAGCGGGAGGGGAGCAGTTCTTC. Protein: CASSPVVGAGGEQFF.

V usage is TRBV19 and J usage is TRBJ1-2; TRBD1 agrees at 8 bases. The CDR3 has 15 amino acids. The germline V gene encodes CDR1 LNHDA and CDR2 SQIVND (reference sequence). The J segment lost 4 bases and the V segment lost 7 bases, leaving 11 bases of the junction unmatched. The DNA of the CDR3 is TGTGCCAGTACCGCCCCGGACAGGGAGGCCTATGGCTACACCTTC. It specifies CASTAPDREAYGYTF.

CDR3 loop: CASTQRWDSNQPQHF. CDR3 coding DNA: TGTGCCAGCACCCAAAGGTGGGATAGCAATCAGCCCCAGCATTTT. The chain is built from TRBV6-5 and TRBJ1-5; D is undetermined. Per germline, CDR1 MNHEY and CDR2 SVGAGI. The CDR3 is 15 amino acids. Trimming pared 7 bases from V and 0 bases from J, leaving 13 bases between.

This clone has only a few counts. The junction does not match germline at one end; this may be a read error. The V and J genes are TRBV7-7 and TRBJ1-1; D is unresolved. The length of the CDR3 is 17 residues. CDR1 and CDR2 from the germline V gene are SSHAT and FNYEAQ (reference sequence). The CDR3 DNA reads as TGTGCTAGCAGCGCCGGCAAAGGGAAGGTCGAACACACTGAAGCTTTCTTT. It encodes CASSAGKGKVEHTEAFF.

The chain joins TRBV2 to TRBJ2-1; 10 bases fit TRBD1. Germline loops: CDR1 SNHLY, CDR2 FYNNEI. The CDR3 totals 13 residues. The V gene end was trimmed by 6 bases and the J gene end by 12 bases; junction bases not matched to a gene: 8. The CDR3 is CASRGTGVERQFF. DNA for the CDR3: TGTGCCAGCAGGGGGACAGGGGTAGAGAGGCAGTTCTTC.

The CDR3 here is CASSYSEGYEQYF. CDR3 DNA sequence: TGTGCCAGCAGTTACTCGGAGGGGTACGAGCAGTACTTC. The V call is TRBV6-5, the J call TRBJ2-7; D possibly corresponds to TRBD2 (6 bases). In germline, CDR1 is MNHEY, CDR2 SVGAGI. The CDR3 runs to 13 residues. The V end lost 0 bases, the J end lost 4 bases, and 7 bases lay between the germline ends.

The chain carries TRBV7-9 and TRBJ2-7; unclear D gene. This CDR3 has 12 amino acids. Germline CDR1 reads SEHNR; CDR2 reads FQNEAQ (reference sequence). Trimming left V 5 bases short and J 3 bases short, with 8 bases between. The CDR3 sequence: CASSRGSYEQYF. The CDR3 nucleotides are TGTGCCAGCAGCCGAGGCAGCTACGAGCAGTACTTC.

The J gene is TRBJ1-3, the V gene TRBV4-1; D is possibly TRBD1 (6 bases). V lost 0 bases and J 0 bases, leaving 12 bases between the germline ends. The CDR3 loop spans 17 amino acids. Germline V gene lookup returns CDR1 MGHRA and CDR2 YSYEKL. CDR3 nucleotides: TGCGCCAGCAGCCAAGATAGCACAGGGAACTCTGGAAACACCATATATTTT. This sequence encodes CASSQDSTGNSGNTIYF.

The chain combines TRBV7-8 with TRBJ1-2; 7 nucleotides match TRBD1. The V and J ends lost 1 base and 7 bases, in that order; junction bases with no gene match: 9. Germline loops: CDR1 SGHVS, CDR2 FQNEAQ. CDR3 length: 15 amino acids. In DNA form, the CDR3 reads TGTGCCAGCAGCTTAGTTCGGCAGGGGGGCGGTGGCTACACCTTC. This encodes CASSLVRQGGGGYTF.

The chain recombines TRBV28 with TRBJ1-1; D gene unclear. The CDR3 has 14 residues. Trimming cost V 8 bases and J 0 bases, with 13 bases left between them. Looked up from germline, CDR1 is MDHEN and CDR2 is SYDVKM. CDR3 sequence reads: CASVEGGLNTEAFF. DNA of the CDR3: TGTGCCAGCGTGGAGGGAGGATTGAACACTGAAGCTTTCTTT.

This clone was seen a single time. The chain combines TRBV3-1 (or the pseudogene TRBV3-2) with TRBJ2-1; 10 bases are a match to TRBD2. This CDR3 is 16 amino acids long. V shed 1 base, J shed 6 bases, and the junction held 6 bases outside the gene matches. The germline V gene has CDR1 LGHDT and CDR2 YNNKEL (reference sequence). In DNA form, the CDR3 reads TGTGCCAGCAGCCAAGGAGCGGGAGGGGGTTTCAATGAGCAGTTCTTC. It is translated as CASSQGAGGGFNEQFF.

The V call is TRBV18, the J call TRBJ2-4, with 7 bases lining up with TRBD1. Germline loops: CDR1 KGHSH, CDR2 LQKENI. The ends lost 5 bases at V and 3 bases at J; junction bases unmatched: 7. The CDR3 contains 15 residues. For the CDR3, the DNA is TGTGCCAGCTCATCCGTTCAGGGGGACAAAAACATTCAGTACTTC. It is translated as CASSSVQGDKNIQYF.

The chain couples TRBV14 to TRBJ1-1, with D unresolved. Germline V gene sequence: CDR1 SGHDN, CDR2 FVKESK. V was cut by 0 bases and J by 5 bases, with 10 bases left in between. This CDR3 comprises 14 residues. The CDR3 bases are TGTGCCAGCAGCCAAGATTTAATCGGAACTGAAGCTTTCTTT. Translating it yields CASSQDLIGTEAFF.